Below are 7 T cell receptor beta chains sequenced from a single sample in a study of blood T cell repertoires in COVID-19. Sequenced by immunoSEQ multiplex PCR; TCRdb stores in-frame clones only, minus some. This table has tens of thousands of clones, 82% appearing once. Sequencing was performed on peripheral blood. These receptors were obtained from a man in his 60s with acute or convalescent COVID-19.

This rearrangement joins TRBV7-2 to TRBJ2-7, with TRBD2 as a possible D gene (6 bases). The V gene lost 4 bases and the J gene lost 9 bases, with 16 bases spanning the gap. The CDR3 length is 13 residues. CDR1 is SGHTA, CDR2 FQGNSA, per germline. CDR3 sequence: CASSWGLGRGQYF. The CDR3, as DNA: TGTGCCAGCAGCTGGGGACTGGGTCGGGGGCAGTACTTC.

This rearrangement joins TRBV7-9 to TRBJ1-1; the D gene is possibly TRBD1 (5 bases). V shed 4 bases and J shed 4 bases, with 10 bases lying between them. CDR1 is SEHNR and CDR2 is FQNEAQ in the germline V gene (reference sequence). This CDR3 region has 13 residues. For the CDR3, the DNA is TGTGCCAGCAGCTCAGAAAGGGGCACTGAAGCTTTCTTT. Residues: CASSSERGTEAFF.

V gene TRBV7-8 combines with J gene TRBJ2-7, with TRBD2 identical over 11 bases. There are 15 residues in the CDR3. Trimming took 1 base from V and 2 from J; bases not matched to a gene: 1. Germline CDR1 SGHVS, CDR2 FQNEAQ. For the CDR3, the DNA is TGTGCCAGCAGCTTAGTAGCGGGAGGGACCTACGAGCAGTACTTC. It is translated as CASSLVAGGTYEQYF.

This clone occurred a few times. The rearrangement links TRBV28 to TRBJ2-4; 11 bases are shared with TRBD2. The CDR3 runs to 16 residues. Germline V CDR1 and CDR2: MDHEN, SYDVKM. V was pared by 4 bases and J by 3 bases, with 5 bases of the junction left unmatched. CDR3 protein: CASSSTGLAGKNIQYF. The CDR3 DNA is TGTGCCAGCAGTTCAACAGGACTAGCGGGCAAAAACATTCAGTACTTC.

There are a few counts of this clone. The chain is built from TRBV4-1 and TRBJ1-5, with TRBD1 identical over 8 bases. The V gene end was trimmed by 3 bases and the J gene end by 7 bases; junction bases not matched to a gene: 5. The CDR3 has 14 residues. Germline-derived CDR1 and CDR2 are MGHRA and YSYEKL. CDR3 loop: CASSHPDRDQPQHF. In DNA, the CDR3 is TGCGCCAGCAGCCACCCGGACAGGGACCAGCCCCAGCATTTT.

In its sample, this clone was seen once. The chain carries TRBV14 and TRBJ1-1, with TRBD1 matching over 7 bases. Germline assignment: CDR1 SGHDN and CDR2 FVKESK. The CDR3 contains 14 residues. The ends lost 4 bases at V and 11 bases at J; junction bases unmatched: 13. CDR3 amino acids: CASSRLETGKIAFF. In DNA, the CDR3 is TGTGCCAGCAGCCGACTGGAGACAGGGAAAATTGCTTTCTTT.

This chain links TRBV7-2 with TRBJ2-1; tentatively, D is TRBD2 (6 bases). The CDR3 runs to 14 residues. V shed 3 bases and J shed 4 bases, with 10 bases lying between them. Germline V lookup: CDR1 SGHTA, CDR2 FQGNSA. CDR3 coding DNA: TGTGCCAGCAGCTTTCAAGCGGGTTACAATGAGCAGTTCTTC. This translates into CASSFQAGYNEQFF.